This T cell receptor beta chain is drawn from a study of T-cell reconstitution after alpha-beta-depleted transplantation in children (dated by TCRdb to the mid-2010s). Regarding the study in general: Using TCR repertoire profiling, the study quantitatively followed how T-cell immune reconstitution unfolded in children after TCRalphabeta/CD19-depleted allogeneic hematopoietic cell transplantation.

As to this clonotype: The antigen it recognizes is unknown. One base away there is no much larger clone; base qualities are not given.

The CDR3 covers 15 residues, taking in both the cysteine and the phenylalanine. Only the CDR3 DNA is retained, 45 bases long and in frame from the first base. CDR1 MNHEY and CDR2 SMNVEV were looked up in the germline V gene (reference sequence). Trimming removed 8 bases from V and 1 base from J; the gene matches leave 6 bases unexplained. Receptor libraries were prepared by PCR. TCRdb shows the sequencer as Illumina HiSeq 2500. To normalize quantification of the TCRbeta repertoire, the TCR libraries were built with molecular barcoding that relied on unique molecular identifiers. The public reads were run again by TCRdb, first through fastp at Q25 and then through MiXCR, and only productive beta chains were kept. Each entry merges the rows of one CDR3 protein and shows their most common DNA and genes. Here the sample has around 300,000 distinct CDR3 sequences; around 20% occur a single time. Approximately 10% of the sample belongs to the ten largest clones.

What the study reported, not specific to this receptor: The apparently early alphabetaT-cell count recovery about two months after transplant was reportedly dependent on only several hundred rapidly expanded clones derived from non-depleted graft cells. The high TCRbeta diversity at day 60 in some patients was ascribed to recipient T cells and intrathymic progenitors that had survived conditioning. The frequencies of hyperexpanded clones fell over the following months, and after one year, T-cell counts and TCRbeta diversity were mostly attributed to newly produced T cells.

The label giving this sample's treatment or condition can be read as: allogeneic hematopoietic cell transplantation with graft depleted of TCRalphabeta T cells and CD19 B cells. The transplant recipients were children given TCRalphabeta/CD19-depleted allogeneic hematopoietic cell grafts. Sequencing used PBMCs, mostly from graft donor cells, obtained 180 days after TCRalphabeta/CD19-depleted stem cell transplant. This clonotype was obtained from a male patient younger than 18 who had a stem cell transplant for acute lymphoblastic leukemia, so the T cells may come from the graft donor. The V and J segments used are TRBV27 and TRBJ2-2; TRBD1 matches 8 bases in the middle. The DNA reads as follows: TGTGCCAGCGCTTTGGACAGGGTGAACACCGGGGAGCTGTTTTTT. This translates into CASALDRVNTGELFF.